Listed below are T cell receptor beta chains from one sample, sequenced in a study of cytomegalovirus exposure and HLA in healthy donors. The assay was immunoSEQ multiplex PCR, and TCRdb's table has in-frame clones only and misses some. The sample consists of fewer than 150,000 clones, more than 60% of them appearing once. Sequencing input: PBMCs. The receptor source for this set is a woman aged 40 to 55 in good health and CMV-seronegative. CDR3s include the opening cysteine and the closing phenylalanine or tryptophan. The D gene is left open where the match is weak. Size tells how often a clone was seen (once, few, many) or the class of an expanded clone, and some rows leave it out.

D	J	V	size	DNA	CDR3
TRBD2	TRBJ2-1	TRBV4-1	-	TGCGCCAGCAGCCAAGGTTCCCAAGCGGGGGCCCGGTACAATGAGCAGTTCTTC	CASSQGSQAGARYNEQFF
-	TRBJ2-3	TRBV19	once	TGTGCCACCTGGGGCTCCGCCGGGACAGATACGCAGTATTTT	CATWGSAGTDTQYF
-	TRBJ1-1	TRBV19	-	TGTGCCAGTAGTACGTCAGTCCCCCTGAACACTGAAGCTTTCTTT	CASSTSVPLNTEAFF
-	TRBJ1-3	TRBV7-9	-	TGTGCCAGCAGCCAACAGGGAAGAGAGGTTACGGGAGGAAACACCATATATTTT	CASSQQGREVTGGNTIYF
-	TRBJ1-5	TRBV4-1	-	TGCGCCAGCAGCCGGGAGGGGTCGGGGTATAGCAATCAGCCCCAGCATTTT	CASSREGSGYSNQPQHF
-	TRBJ2-6	TRBV19	-	TGTGCCAGCCGGGACAACCAACCCTCTGGGGCCAACGTCCTGACTTTC	CASRDNQPSGANVLTF
-	TRBJ2-1	TRBV14	-	TGTGCCAGCAGCCAAACTACCATTCAGGGGCAGTTCTTC	CASSQTTIQGQFF
TRBD1	TRBJ2-5	TRBV5-1	-	TGCGCCAGCAGCTTTATGCCGACAGGGATCGAAGAGACCCAGTACTTC	CASSFMPTGIEETQYF
TRBD1	TRBJ2-7	TRBV5-1	-	TGCGCCAGCACCCGGGACAGAGACTACGAGCAGTACTTC	CASTRDRDYEQYF
-	TRBJ2-6	TRBV4-1	-	TGCGCCAGCAGCCAAGCGTCCCCCCCCTCTCCTGGGGCCAACGTCCTGACTTTC	CASSQASPPSPGANVLTF
TRBD1	TRBJ2-6	TRBV28	-	TGTGCCAGCATCGCAGGGACAGGGGCCTTCTCTGGGGCCAACGTCCTGACTTTC	CASIAGTGAFSGANVLTF
-	TRBJ1-1	TRBV6-5	-	TGTGCCAGCAGTTCCTACACCGGAGGCACCCCCCAAGCTTTCTTT	CASSSYTGGTPQAFF
TRBD1	TRBJ1-3	TRBV7-9	-	TGTGCCAGCAGCTTAGGCGACAGGGGATTGAGAAACACCATATATTTT	CASSLGDRGLRNTIYF
-	TRBJ2-7	TRBV7-3	-	TGTGCCAGCAGCTTAGATGTAGGGGCCTACGAGCAGTACTTC	CASSLDVGAYEQYF
-	TRBJ2-6	TRBV18	-	TGTGCCAGCTCGACAGCAAACTCTGGGGCCAACGTCCTGACTTTC	CASSTANSGANVLTF
TRBD2	TRBJ2-1	TRBV5-6	-	TGTGCCAGCAGCCTCACTAGCGGAGCTTACAATGAGCAGTTCTTC	CASSLTSGAYNEQFF
-	TRBJ1-3	TRBV30	-	TGTGCCTGGAGTGTACTGCGGGGCCGAATCTCTGGAAACACCATATATTTT	CAWSVLRGRISGNTIYF
-	TRBJ1-5	TRBV4-3	-	TGCGCCAGCAGCCAAGGGACAGCTAATCAGCCCCAGCATTTT	CASSQGTANQPQHF
TRBD2	TRBJ2-7	TRBV6-5	-	TGTGCCAGCACCTCGGGACTAGCGGCGTACGAGCAGTACTTC	CASTSGLAAYEQYF
-	TRBJ2-1	TRBV5-6	-	TGTGCCAGCAGCTTGTCTGGACGGGACTACAATGAGCAGTTCTTC	CASSLSGRDYNEQFF
TRBD1	TRBJ1-2	TRBV5-6	-	TGTGCCAGCAGCCCAACAGGGGGATGGGCCTATGGCTACACCTTC	CASSPTGGWAYGYTF
TRBD1	TRBJ2-3	TRBV29-1	once	TGCAGCGTATGGGACAGGGCTAGCACAGATACGCAGTATTTT	CSVWDRASTDTQYF
TRBD2	TRBJ2-1	TRBV29-1	few	TGCAGCGTCCGAGCGGGGTCTGGCAATGAGCAGTTCTTC	CSVRAGSGNEQFF
-	TRBJ1-3	TRBV4-3	-	TGCGCCAGCAGCCAAGCAATGTCCTCTGGAAACACCATATATTTT	CASSQAMSSGNTIYF
-	TRBJ2-1	TRBV10-3	-	TGTGCCATCAGTGCCCCTCGGAATGAGCAGTTCTTC	CAISAPRNEQFF
-	TRBJ1-1	TRBV4-3	-	TGCGCCAGCAGCCAAGCGGCGGACAGCGTGACGAACACTGAAGCTTTCTTT	CASSQAADSVTNTEAFF
-	TRBJ2-3	TRBV6-5	-	TGTGCCAGCAGTTACTCGAGGGGGAGACAGTATACGCAGTATTTT	CASSYSRGRQYTQYF
TRBD1	TRBJ2-7	TRBV7-8	-	TGTGCCAGCAGCTTTACCGGTGGACAGGGGGGGTACGAGCAGTACTTC	CASSFTGGQGGYEQYF
TRBD1	TRBJ2-3	TRBV28	-	TGTGCCAGCCGTACAGGGGGCGCGGTGTATACGCAGTATTTT	CASRTGGAVYTQYF
TRBD1	TRBJ1-5	TRBV19	-	TGTGCCAGTATTGGACAGGGAGATCAGCCCCAGCATTTT	CASIGQGDQPQHF
-	TRBJ1-1	TRBV19	-	TGTGCCAGTAGGGGAGACGAATTCACTCTGCCCGACCGGGGCACTGAAGCTTTCTTT	CASRGDEFTLPDRGTEAFF
TRBD1	TRBJ1-6	TRBV5-6	-	TGTGCCAGCAGCGGAGGACAGGGCGACTTCTCACCCCTCCACTTT	CASSGGQGDFSPLHF
-	TRBJ2-4	TRBV6-1	-	TGTGCCAGCAGTGAAGGAGGGGGTCTGAACATTCAGTACTTC	CASSEGGGLNIQYF
-	TRBJ1-6	TRBV19	few	TGTGCCAGTAGTATAGGTTACAGAGACAATTCACCCCTCCACTTT	CASSIGYRDNSPLHF
-	TRBJ1-5	TRBV7-2	few	TGTGCCAGCAGCTCCCACAACGCAGGAAGCAATCAGCCCCAGCATTTT	CASSSHNAGSNQPQHF
TRBD2	TRBJ2-1	TRBV29-1	few	TGCAGCGTTCGGACTAGCGGGCCCAATGAGCAGTTCTTC	CSVRTSGPNEQFF
TRBD2	TRBJ2-1	TRBV30	-	TGTGCCTGGAGCTTGGGACTAGCGGGAGGGGCCTACAATGAGCAGTTCTTC	CAWSLGLAGGAYNEQFF
-	TRBJ1-5	TRBV7-6	-	TGTGCCAGCAGCTTAGGCTCGGGGATTAGCAATCAGCCCCAGCATTTT	CASSLGSGISNQPQHF
-	TRBJ2-7	TRBV2	-	TGTGCCAGCAGTGAGAGTGGGGCCTCCGTCTACGAGCAGTACTTC	CASSESGASVYEQYF
-	TRBJ1-5	TRBV30	-	TGTGCCTGGGCGGGGAGGGGGGATCAGCCCCAGCATTTT	CAWAGRGDQPQHF
-	TRBJ1-4	TRBV7-9	-	TGTGCCAGCAGCTACACCACTGAAAAACTGTTTTTT	CASSYTTEKLFF
-	TRBJ2-7	TRBV11-2	-	TGTGCCAGCAGGGAGTTTTCCTACGAGCAGTACTTC	CASREFSYEQYF
TRBD2	TRBJ2-3	TRBV5-1	-	TGCGCCAGCAGCTTGGTCCGCCTAGCGGGCCCCCCCACAGATACGCAGTATTTT	CASSLVRLAGPPTDTQYF
-	TRBJ2-7	TRBV7-9	few	TGTTCCAGCAGACAGGAGCTCGGGACCAGGGGTTCCTACGAGCAGTACTTC	CSSRQELGTRGSYEQYF
-	TRBJ1-1	TRBV9	-	TGTGCCAGCAGCGCCTACAGGGTCGCGGGCACTGAAGCTTTCTTT	CASSAYRVAGTEAFF
TRBD2	TRBJ2-4	TRBV9	-	TGTGCCAGCAGCGTAGGGACTAGCGGGGGGGAACTAGCCAAAAACATTCAGTACTTC	CASSVGTSGGELAKNIQYF
TRBD1	TRBJ1-4	TRBV28	-	TGTGCCAGCAGTTACGGCTCCAGGGGGGTTGAAAAACTGTTTTTT	CASSYGSRGVEKLFF
-	TRBJ1-6	TRBV4-2	-	TGTGCCAGCAGCCCCCAGGTTGATTCACCCCTCCACTTT	CASSPQVDSPLHF
-	TRBJ1-3	TRBV25-1	-	TGTGCCAGCAGTGAAATAGGGAGTGGAAACACCATATATTTT	CASSEIGSGNTIYF
TRBD2	TRBJ2-7	TRBV7-8	-	TGTGCCAGCAGTTTTAGACTAGCGGGAGTCAGCGAGCAGTACTTC	CASSFRLAGVSEQYF
-	TRBJ1-2	TRBV27	-	TGTGCCAGCAGTTTCCCCGGGGTGGGCAGCTCGGGACTCGTTCATTTC	CASSFPGVGSSGLVHF
TRBD2	TRBJ2-3	TRBV11-3	-	TGTGCCAGCAGCGACTCGAGGACTAGCGGGAGTCCAGAAAGAACAGATACGCAGTATTTT	CASSDSRTSGSPERTDTQYF
TRBD1	TRBJ2-1	TRBV7-2	-	TGTGCCAGCAGCTCATGGGACAGGGTGGGCGAGCAGTTCTTC	CASSSWDRVGEQFF
TRBD1	TRBJ2-7	TRBV9	-	TGTGCCAGCAGCGTAGAAGGACAGGGAGGTAGCGAGCAGTACTTC	CASSVEGQGGSEQYF
-	TRBJ2-3	TRBV7-2	-	TGTGCCAGCAGCTTAGCGCGGGCGTCGATCACAGATACGCAGTATTTT	CASSLARASITDTQYF
-	TRBJ1-1	TRBV2	-	TGTGCCAGCAGTACGGGGATTGCGAACACTGAAGCTTTCTTT	CASSTGIANTEAFF
TRBD1	TRBJ2-1	TRBV29-1	-	TGCAGCGTGGGACAGTGGGGGTCGAACAATGAGCAGTTCTTC	CSVGQWGSNNEQFF
TRBD2	TRBJ2-7	TRBV7-8	-	TGTGCCAGCAGCAGTAGCGGGGGGGCCTACGAGCAGTACTTC	CASSSSGGAYEQYF
-	TRBJ1-5	TRBV19	-	TGTGCCAGTAGTTCCCAGAGGGGACTAAATCAGCCCCAGCATTTT	CASSSQRGLNQPQHF
TRBD2	TRBJ2-1	TRBV29-1	-	TGCAGCGCAACTAGCGGCAGCTCCTACAATGAACAGTTCTTC	CSATSGSSYNEQFF